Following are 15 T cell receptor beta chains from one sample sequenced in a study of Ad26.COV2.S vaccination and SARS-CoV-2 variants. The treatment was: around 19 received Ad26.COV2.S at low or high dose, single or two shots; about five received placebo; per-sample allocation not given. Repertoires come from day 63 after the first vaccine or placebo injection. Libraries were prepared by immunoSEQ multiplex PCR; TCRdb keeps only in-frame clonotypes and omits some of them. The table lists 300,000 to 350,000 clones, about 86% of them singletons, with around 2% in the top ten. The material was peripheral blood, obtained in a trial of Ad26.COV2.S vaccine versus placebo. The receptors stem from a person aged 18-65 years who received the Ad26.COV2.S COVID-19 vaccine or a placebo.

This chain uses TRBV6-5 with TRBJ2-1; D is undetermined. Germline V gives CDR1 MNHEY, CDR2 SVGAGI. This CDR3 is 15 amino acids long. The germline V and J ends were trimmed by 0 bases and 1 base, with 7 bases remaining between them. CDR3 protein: CASSYSQRSYNEQFF. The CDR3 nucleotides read TGTGCCAGCAGTTACTCACAGCGATCCTACAATGAGCAGTTCTTC.

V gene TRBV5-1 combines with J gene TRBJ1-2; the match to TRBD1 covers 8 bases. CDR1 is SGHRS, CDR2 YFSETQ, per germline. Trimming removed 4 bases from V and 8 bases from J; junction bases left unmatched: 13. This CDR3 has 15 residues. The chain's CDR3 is CASSPAPGGLDGYTF. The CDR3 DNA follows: TGCGCCAGCAGCCCCGCTCCAGGGGGCCTGGACGGCTACACCTTC.

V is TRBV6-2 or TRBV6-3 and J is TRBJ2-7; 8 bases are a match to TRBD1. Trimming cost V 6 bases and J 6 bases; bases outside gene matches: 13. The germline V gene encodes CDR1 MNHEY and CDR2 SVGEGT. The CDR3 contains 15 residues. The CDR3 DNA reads TGTGCCAGCAGCTCCACCTTCGACAGGGGTGCCGAGCAGTACTTC. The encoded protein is CASSSTFDRGAEQYF.

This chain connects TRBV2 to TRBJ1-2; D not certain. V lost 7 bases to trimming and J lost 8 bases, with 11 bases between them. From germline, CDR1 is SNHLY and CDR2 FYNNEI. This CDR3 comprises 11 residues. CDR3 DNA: TGTGCCAGCACAAAAACCTACGGCTACACCTTC. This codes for CASTKTYGYTF.

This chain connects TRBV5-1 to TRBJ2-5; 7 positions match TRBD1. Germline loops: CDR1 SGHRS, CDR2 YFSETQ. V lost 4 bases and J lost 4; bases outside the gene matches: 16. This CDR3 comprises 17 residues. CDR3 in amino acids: CASSPRDSPPRTETQYF. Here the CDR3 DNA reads TGCGCCAGCAGCCCCAGGGACAGCCCCCCAAGGACAGAGACCCAGTACTTC.

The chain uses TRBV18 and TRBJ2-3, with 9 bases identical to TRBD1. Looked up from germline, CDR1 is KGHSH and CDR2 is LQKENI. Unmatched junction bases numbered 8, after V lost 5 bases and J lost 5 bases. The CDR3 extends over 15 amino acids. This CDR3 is CASSYTGGEGDTQYF. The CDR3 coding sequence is TGTGCCAGCTCATATACAGGGGGCGAGGGAGATACGCAGTATTTT.

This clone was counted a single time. The CDR3 protein is CASSLKPGGRTNEKLFF. The CDR3 DNA sequence: TGTGCCAGCAGCTTAAAGCCAGGGGGAAGGACTAATGAAAAACTGTTTTTT. The V and J genes are TRBV7-2 and TRBJ1-4, with 7 bases aligning to TRBD1. The CDR3 is 17 residues long. Germline loops: CDR1 SGHTA, CDR2 FQGNSA. Unmatched junction bases numbered 8, after V lost 2 bases and J lost 2 bases.

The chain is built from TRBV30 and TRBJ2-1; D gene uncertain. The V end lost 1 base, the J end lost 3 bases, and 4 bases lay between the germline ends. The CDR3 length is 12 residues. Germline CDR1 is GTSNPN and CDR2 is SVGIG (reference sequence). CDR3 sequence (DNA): TGTGCCTGGAGTGCCCTCTACAATGAGCAGTTCTTC. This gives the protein CAWSALYNEQFF.

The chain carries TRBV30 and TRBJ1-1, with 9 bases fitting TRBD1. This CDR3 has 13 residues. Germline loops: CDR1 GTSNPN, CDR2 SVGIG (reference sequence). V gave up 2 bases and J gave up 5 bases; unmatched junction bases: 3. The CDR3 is CAWSRTGETEAFF. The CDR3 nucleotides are TGTGCCTGGAGTAGGACAGGGGAAACTGAAGCTTTCTTT.

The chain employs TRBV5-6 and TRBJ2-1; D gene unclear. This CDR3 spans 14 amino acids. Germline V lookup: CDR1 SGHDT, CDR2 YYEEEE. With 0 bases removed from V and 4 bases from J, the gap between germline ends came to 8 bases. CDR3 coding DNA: TGTGCCAGCAGCTTGGTTACCGATTACAATGAGCAGTTCTTC. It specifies CASSLVTDYNEQFF.

The CDR3 DNA reads as TGTGCCAGTAGTCCCGGTCGGCTCACTGAAGCTTTCTTT. This sequence encodes CASSPGRLTEAFF. This chain joins TRBV19 and TRBJ1-1; D gene ambiguous. Trimming cost V 5 bases and J 4 bases, with 11 bases left between them. The CDR3 is 13 amino acids. Per the germline V gene, CDR1 is LNHDA and CDR2 is SQIVND (reference sequence).

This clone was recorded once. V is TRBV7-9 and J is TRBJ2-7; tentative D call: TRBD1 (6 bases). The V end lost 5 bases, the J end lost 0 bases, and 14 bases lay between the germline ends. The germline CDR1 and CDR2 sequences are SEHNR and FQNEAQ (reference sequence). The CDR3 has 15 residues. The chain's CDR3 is CASSAGDLSSYEQYF. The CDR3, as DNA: TGTGCCAGCAGCGCAGGGGATCTCAGCTCCTACGAGCAGTACTTC.

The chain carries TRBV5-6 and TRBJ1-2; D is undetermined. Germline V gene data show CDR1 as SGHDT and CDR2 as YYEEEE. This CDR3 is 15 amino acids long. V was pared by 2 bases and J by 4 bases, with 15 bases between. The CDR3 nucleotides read TGTGCCAGCAGCTTTATCGCCCTGGGATCCTATGGCTACACCTTC. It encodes CASSFIALGSYGYTF.

In DNA form, the CDR3 reads TGTGCCAGCAGCTTAGCGCTAATAGCGGGGAGCACAGATACGCAGTATTTT. Translated: CASSLALIAGSTDTQYF. The rearrangement joins TRBV7-9 to TRBJ2-3, with 8 bases matching TRBD2. Looked up from germline, CDR1 is SEHNR and CDR2 is FQNEAQ (reference sequence). The junction had 5 bases not matched to a gene; V was cut back by 0 bases and J by 0 bases. The CDR3 covers 17 residues.

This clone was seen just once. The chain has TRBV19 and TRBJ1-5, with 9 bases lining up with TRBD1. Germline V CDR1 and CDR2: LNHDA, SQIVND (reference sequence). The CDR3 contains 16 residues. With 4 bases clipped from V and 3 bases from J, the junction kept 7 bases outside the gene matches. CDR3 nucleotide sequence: TGTGCCAGTAGTAATCTCCGGACAGGGGTCAATCAGCCCCAGCATTTT. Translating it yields CASSNLRTGVNQPQHF.